Each of the 12 T cell receptor beta chains below was sequenced from the same sample in a study of cytomegalovirus exposure and HLA in healthy donors. Use of 60 Vbeta and 13 Jbeta primers characterized the PCR. The repertoire was sequenced with immunoSEQ multiplex PCR; TCRdb's copy has only in-frame clones and lacks some. The sample holds approximately 85,000 clones, approximately 65% seen once. The sequenced sample consisted of PBMCs. These receptors all come from a woman aged 25 to 39 in good health and CMV-seropositive.

The rearrangement uses TRBV11-2 and TRBJ2-2; D is uncertain. The CDR3 covers 12 residues. Trimming left V 5 bases short and J 5 bases short, with 6 bases between. Germline loops: CDR1 SGHAT, CDR2 FQNNGV. The CDR3 DNA sequence: TGTGCCAGCAGCCCCCCTACCGGGGAGCTGTTTTTT. It codes for CASSPPTGELFF.

The genes are TRBV29-1 and TRBJ1-5, with 7 nucleotides matching TRBD1. The length of the CDR3 is 15 residues. V gave up 0 bases and J gave up 3 bases; unmatched junction bases: 5. Looked up from germline, CDR1 is SQVTM and CDR2 is ANQGSEA. The CDR3 nucleotides are TGCAGCGTTGAAGATCTAGGGACAGACAATCAGCCCCAGCATTTT. Its protein is CSVEDLGTDNQPQHF. Together with reference TRBV29-1 and TRBJ1-5, the CDR3 gives the full variable domain: SAVISQKPSRDICQRGTSLTIQCQVDSQVTMMFWYRQQPGQSLTLIATANQGSEATYESGFVIDKFPISRPNLTFSTLTVSNMSPEDSSIYLCSVEDLGTDNQPQHFGDGTRLSIL.

The chain employs TRBV30 and TRBJ2-7; TRBD2 matches 7 bases. The CDR3 runs to 15 residues. Losses at the gene ends were 7 bases for V and 4 bases for J; bases not matched to a gene: 16. Germline V CDR1 and CDR2: GTSNPN, SVGIG (reference sequence). The CDR3 DNA sequence: TGTGCCTCAAGCGGGGCAGCTTCCTTAGTTTACGAGCAGTACTTC. Its protein is CASSGAASLVYEQYF. Full variable domain (missing parts from reference TRBV30 and TRBJ2-7): SQTIHQWPATLVQPVGSPLSLECTVEGTSNPNLYWYRQAAGRGLQLLFYSVGIGQISSEVPQNLSASRPQDRQFILSSKKLLLSDSGFYLCASSGAASLVYEQYFGPGTRLTVT.

In its sample, this clone was seen a few times. The chain carries TRBV29-1 and TRBJ2-3; no reliable D call. This CDR3 is built from 14 residues. CDR1 and CDR2 from the germline V gene are SQVTM and ANQGSEA. V gave up 4 bases and J gave up 4 bases, with 15 bases separating them. CDR3 nucleotide sequence: TGCAGCGTTGCCAATCACAAAAACCCAGATACGCAGTATTTT. The encoded protein is CSVANHKNPDTQYF.

The rearrangement uses TRBV13 and TRBJ2-1, with 14 bases matching TRBD2. CDR3 length equals 19 residues. Germline CDR1 reads PRHDT; CDR2 reads FYEKMQ (reference sequence). Trimming removed 6 bases from V and 0 bases from J; junction bases left unmatched: 10. CDR3 region: CASSTAGLAGASSYNEQFF. The CDR3 coding sequence is TGTGCCAGCAGTACTGCGGGACTAGCGGGGGCAAGCTCCTACAATGAGCAGTTCTTC.

The chain is built from TRBV19 and TRBJ2-1; D perhaps matches TRBD1 (7 bases). Trimming removed 8 bases from V and 0 bases from J, with 11 bases in between. Germline lookup yields CDR1 LNHDA and CDR2 SQIVND (reference sequence). The CDR3 length is 14 residues. CDR3 protein: CASLQGGSYNEQFF. In DNA, the CDR3 is TGTGCCAGTCTTCAGGGGGGCTCCTACAATGAGCAGTTCTTC.

The chain combines TRBV6-6 with TRBJ2-2; the D gene is possibly TRBD2 (6 bases). V lost 7 bases to trimming and J lost 8 bases, with 11 bases between them. Germline CDR1 and CDR2: MNHNY and SVGAGI (reference sequence). This CDR3 has 12 residues. The CDR3 nucleotides are TGTGCCAGCAACGTGGGGGGTGGGGAGCTGTTTTTT. Translated: CASNVGGGELFF.

V and J are TRBV16 and TRBJ2-5; no definite D call. The germline gives CDR1 KGHSY, CDR2 FQNENV. Deletions cut 0 bases from V and 1 base from J, with 3 bases between. This CDR3 comprises 13 residues. This chain's CDR3 is CASSQSIQETQYF. The CDR3 DNA sequence: TGTGCCAGCAGCCAATCCATCCAAGAGACCCAGTACTTC.

In DNA form, the CDR3 reads TGCAGCGTTGTGGGGGGGCTCGGGGGCTATGGCTACACCTTC. It specifies CSVVGGLGGYGYTF. The rearrangement uses TRBV29-1 and TRBJ1-2; D perhaps matches TRBD1 (6 bases). The CDR3 runs 14 residues. Germline V CDR1 and CDR2: SQVTM, ANQGSEA. V was clipped by 4 bases and J by 4 bases, with 16 bases between them.

In this sample, this clone turned up once. The sample carries other DNA sequences with the same CDR3. The rearrangement uses TRBV2 and TRBJ2-2; no definite D call. This CDR3 has 14 residues. Trimming stripped 6 bases from V and 2 bases from J, with 10 bases between. CDR1 is SNHLY and CDR2 is FYNNEI in the germline V gene. CDR3 in DNA: TGTGCCAGCAGGGGCGTACTCAACACCGGGGAGCTGTTTTTT. This codes for CASRGVLNTGELFF. The full variable domain, rest sourced from reference TRBV2 and TRBJ2-2, is EPEVTQTPSHQVTQMGQEVILRCVPISNHLYFYWYRQILGQKVEFLVSFYNNEISEKSEIFDDQFSVERPDGSNFTLKIRSTKLEDSAMYFCASRGVLNTGELFFGEGSRLTVL.

This clone was seen just once. J is TRBJ2-3 and V is TRBV5-1; D is perhaps TRBD1 (6 bases). V was cut by 1 base and J by 3 bases, with 9 bases left in between. Germline V gene data show CDR1 as SGHRS and CDR2 as YFSETQ. The CDR3 has 14 amino acids. CDR3 amino acids: CASSLTGITDTQYF. In nucleotides, the CDR3 is TGCGCCAGCAGCTTGACAGGGATTACAGATACGCAGTATTTT.

CDR3 protein: CAIGRDRGEEQFF. Written as DNA, the CDR3 is TGTGCCATCGGACGGGACAGGGGAGAGGAGCAGTTCTTC. V usage is TRBV10-3 and J usage is TRBJ2-1, with 10 bases fitting TRBD1. CDR3 length equals 13 residues. Germline-derived CDR1 and CDR2 are ENHRY and SYGVKD. V gave up 8 bases and J gave up 10 bases; unmatched junction bases: 8.